These T cell receptor beta chains were read from a single sample in a study of shared clonotypes between healthy human individuals. Some clones are missing from TCRdb's copy, which holds only in-frame ones; the method was immunoSEQ multiplex PCR. In the table there are about 1.5 million clones, approximately 96% of which are singletons. The sequencing input was naive CD4+ T cells sorted from blood. The receptors stem from a man younger than 45 in good health. The CDR3 runs from the conserved cysteine through the conserved F or W. A D gene is named only where the DNA matches it firmly. Part of the rows lack a size; the others show once, few, many or a class for expanded clones.

V gene	J gene	clone size	D gene	CDR3 protein	CDR3 DNA
TRBV15	TRBJ2-1	once	.	CATSIGYNEQFF	TGTGCCACCAGCATTGGGTACAATGAGCAGTTCTTC
TRBV5-6	TRBJ2-5	.	.	CASSFSGQETQYF	TGTGCCAGCAGCTTTAGCGGTCAGGAGACCCAGTACTTC
TRBV28	TRBJ1-5	.	TRBD1	CASSLIQGAFQPQHF	TGTGCCAGCAGTTTAATCCAGGGGGCGTTTCAGCCCCAGCATTTT
TRBV10-2	TRBJ2-3	.	.	CASSVGRTDTQYF	TGCGCCAGCAGCGTGGGGCGAACAGATACGCAGTATTTT
TRBV19	TRBJ2-1	.	.	CASSGPGLPVNEQFF	TGTGCCAGTAGTGGGCCGGGACTTCCCGTCAATGAGCAGTTCTTC
TRBV28	TRBJ1-5	.	TRBD1	CASSLRGRGGSNQPQHF	TGTGCCAGCAGTTTGAGGGGGCGGGGGGGTAGCAATCAGCCCCAGCATTTT
TRBV11-2	TRBJ2-7	.	.	CASSLGLADYEQYF	TGTGCCAGCAGCTTGGGATTAGCGGACTACGAGCAGTACTTC
TRBV6-5	TRBJ2-5	.	.	CASSNRVEETQYF	TGTGCCAGCAGTAACAGGGTTGAAGAGACCCAGTACTTC
TRBV7-2	TRBJ1-2	.	.	CASRETGHYGYTF	TGTGCCAGCAGGGAAACAGGGCACTATGGCTACACCTTC
TRBV5-1	TRBJ1-2	.	TRBD1	CASSNLGQGERDYGYTF	TGCGCCAGCAGCAACCTAGGACAGGGAGAGCGGGACTATGGCTACACCTTC